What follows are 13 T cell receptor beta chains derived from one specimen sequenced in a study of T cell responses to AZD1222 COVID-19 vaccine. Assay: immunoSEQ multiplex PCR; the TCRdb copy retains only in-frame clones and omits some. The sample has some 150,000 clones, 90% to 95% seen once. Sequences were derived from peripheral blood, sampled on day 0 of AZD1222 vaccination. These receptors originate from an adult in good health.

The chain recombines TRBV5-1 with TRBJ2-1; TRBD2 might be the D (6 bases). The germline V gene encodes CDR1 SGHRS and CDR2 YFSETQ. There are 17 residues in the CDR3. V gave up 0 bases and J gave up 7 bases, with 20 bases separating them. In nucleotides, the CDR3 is TGCGCCAGCAGCTTGGTGGAGGGGATACTGGAGGGGAATGAGCAGTTCTTC. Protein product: CASSLVEGILEGNEQFF. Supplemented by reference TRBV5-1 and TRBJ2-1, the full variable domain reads KAGVTQTPRYLIKTRGQQVTLSCSPISGHRSVSWYQQTPGQGLQFLFEYFSETQRNKGNFPGRFSGRQFSNSRSEMNVSTLELGDSALYLCASSLVEGILEGNEQFFGPGTRLTVL.

The CDR3 here is CASSTRTGEYEQYF. For the CDR3, the DNA is TGTGCCAGTAGTACCAGAACGGGAGAGTACGAGCAGTACTTC. This chain links TRBV19 with TRBJ2-7; TRBD2 might be the D (6 bases). The CDR3 consists of 14 residues. The germline V and J ends were trimmed by 4 bases and 4 bases, with 14 bases remaining between them. From germline, CDR1 is LNHDA and CDR2 SQIVND (reference sequence).

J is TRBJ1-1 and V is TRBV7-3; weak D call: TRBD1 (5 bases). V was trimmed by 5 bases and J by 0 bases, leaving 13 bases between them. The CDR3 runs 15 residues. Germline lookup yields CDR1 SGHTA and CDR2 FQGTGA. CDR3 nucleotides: TGTGCCAGCAGCCCCCTCGGGACGGTGAACACTGAAGCTTTCTTT. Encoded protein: CASSPLGTVNTEAFF.

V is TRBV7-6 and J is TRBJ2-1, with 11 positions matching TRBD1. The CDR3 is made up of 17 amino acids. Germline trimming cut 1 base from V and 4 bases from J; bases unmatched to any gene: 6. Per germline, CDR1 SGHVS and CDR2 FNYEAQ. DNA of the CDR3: TGTGCCAGCAGCTTAGATCCGGACAGGGGGCCTTACAATGAGCAGTTCTTC. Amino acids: CASSLDPDRGPYNEQFF.

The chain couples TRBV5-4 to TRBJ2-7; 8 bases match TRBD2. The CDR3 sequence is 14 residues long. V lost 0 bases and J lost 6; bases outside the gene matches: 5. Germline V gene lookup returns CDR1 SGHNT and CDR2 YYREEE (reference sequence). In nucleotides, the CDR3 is TGTGCCAGCAGCTTGGCCGGGACTAGTGTCGAGCAGTACTTC. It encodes CASSLAGTSVEQYF.

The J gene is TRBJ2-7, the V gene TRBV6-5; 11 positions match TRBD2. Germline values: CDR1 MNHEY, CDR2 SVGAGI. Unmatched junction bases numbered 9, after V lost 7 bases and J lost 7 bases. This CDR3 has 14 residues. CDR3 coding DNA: TGTGCCAGCACCGAAGTCGGACTAGCGGGTGAGCAGTACTTC. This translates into CASTEVGLAGEQYF.

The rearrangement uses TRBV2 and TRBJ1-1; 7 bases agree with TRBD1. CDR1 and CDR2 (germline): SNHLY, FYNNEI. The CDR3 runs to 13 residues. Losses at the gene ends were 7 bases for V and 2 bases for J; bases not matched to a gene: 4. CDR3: CASTEGANTEAFF. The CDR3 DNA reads TGTGCCAGCACTGAGGGGGCTAACACTGAAGCTTTCTTT.

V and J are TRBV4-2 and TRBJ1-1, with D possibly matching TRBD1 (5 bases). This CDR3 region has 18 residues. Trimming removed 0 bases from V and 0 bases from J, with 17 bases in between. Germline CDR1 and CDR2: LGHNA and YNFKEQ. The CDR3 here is CASSQESGAVHMNTEAFF. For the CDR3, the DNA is TGTGCCAGCAGCCAAGAGTCCGGGGCTGTTCACATGAACACTGAAGCTTTCTTT.

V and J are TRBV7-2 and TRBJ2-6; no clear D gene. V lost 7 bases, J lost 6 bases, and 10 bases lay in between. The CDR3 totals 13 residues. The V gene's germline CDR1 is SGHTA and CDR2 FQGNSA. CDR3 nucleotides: TGTGCCAGCACCCACCCGGTGGCCAACGTCCTGACTTTC. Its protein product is CASTHPVANVLTF.

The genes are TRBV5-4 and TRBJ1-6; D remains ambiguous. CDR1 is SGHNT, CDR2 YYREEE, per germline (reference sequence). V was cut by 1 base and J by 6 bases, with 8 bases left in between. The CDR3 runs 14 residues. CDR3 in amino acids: CASSLKVVNSPLHF. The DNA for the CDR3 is TGTGCCAGCAGCTTGAAAGTCGTTAATTCACCCCTCCACTTT.

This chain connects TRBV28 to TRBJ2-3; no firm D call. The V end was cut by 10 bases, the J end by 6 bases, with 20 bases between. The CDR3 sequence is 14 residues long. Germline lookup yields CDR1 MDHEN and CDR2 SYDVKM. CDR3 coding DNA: TGTGCCACCCGAGCATCCAACGTCGGGGATACGCAGTATTTT. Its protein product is CATRASNVGDTQYF.

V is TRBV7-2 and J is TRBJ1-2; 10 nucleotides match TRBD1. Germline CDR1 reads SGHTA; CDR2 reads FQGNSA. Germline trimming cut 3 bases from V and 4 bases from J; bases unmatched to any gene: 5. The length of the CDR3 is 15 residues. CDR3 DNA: TGTGCCAGCAGCTTCCGACAGGGGGCAGCCTATGGCTACACCTTC. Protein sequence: CASSFRQGAAYGYTF.

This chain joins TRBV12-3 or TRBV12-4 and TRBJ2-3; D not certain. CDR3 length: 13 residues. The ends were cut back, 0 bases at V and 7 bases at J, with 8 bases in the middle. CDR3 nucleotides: TGTGCCAGCAGTTTAGCCGGATCCCATACGCAGTATTTT. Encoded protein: CASSLAGSHTQYF.